This TCR beta chain was captured by sequencing in a study of control samples from healthy donors and cancer patients (dated by TCRdb to 2019 to 2021). Libraries were constructed by the immunoSEQ multiplex PCR assay. The source is immuneACCESS, and TCRdb retained only in-frame sequences with V and J called. Part of the clones is not carried over; for the studies checked, unresolved V genes explain less than half of this, and the remainder is unexplained. Here the sample has about 170,000 clones; roughly 89% occur a single time. The ten largest clones take up approximately 1.4% of the sample. The CDR3 runs 16 amino acids, cysteine and phenylalanine included. The only DNA kept is the CDR3, 48 bases in frame from the first base. Taken from the germline V gene, the CDR1 and CDR2 loops are KGHSH and LQKENI. Trimming removed 0 bases from V and 6 bases from J; the gene matches leave 5 bases unexplained. Points on this clone: Its antigen specificity is not known. Qualities for individual bases were not recorded, and no much larger clone is one base off.

The sequence derives from a woman aged 25-40 years in good health. The sequenced sample was blood. The rearrangement joined TRBV18 to TRBJ2-1, and TRBD2 aligns with 10 junction nucleotides. The DNA sequence follows: TGTGCCAGCTCACCACCAAGCGGGAGGGCCTTCAATGAGCAGTTCTTC. It encodes CASSPPSGRAFNEQFF.